What follows are 10 T cell receptor beta chains derived from one specimen sequenced in a study of blood T cell repertoires in COVID-19. This table comes from immunoSEQ multiplex PCR, and its TCRdb copy is limited to in-frame clones, with some not included. Of over 200,000 clones listed, 70% to 90% are singletons. Sequencing used peripheral blood. These receptors were collected from a man aged 25 to 45 who had recovered from COVID-19.

This clone has only one observation. The DNA for the CDR3 is TGTGCCAGCAGCTTTAATAGTTTGGGACAGGGGGAGACCCAGTACTTC. The encoded protein is CASSFNSLGQGETQYF. J is TRBJ2-5 and V is TRBV7-2; 10 bases line up with TRBD1. Germline lookup yields CDR1 SGHTA and CDR2 FQGNSA. V lost 3 bases, J lost 5 bases, and 9 bases stayed unmatched. This CDR3 has 16 amino acids.

The chain recombines TRBV30 with TRBJ2-3; D is possibly TRBD2 (5 bases). Germline V CDR1 and CDR2: GTSNPN, SVGIG (reference sequence). V lost 7 bases and J lost 2, with 22 bases in between. This CDR3 has 16 amino acids. CDR3 nucleotides: TGTGCCTTGGATCGGGTATCAGGACTCGTCACAGATACGCAGTATTTT. Its protein is CALDRVSGLVTDTQYF.

This sequence joins TRBV5-6 and TRBJ1-1; TRBD1 agrees at 10 bases. The J segment lost 5 bases and the V segment lost 4 bases, leaving 11 bases of the junction unmatched. The CDR3 extends over 16 amino acids. Germline CDR1 reads SGHDT; CDR2 reads YYEEEE. The CDR3 DNA is TGTGCCAGCAGCCTTGAATTGACAGGGGGCGGGACTGAAGCTTTCTTT. Its protein product is CASSLELTGGGTEAFF. The full variable domain, its missing parts supplied by reference TRBV5-6 and TRBJ1-1, is DAGVTQSPTHLIKTRGQQVTLRCSPKSGHDTVSWYQQALGQGPQFIFQYYEEEERQRGNFPDRFSGHQFPNYSSELNVNALLLGDSALYLCASSLELTGGGTEAFFGQGTRLTVV.

J is TRBJ1-2 and V is TRBV10-3, with TRBD1 as a possible D gene (6 bases). V lost 4 bases and J 1 base, leaving 10 bases between the germline ends. Germline CDR1 reads ENHRY; CDR2 reads SYGVKD. The CDR3 is 14 residues long. This chain's CDR3 is CAISVGDNNYGYTF. The CDR3 DNA is TGTGCCATCAGTGTGGGGGACAATAACTATGGCTACACCTTC.

This clone has a handful of counts. V and J are TRBV9 and TRBJ1-2, with TRBD1 matching over 7 bases. CDR1 is SGDLS, CDR2 YYNGEE, per germline. Unmatched junction bases numbered 7, after V lost 3 bases and J lost 8 bases. The CDR3 has 13 amino acids. This CDR3 reads CASSAGQKAGYTF. The CDR3 DNA reads as TGTGCCAGCAGCGCGGGACAGAAAGCAGGCTACACCTTC.

The chain carries TRBV19 and TRBJ1-4; possible D gene TRBD1, 5 bases. Germline V CDR1 and CDR2: LNHDA, SQIVND (reference sequence). Trimming cost V 4 bases and J 6 bases, with 12 bases left between them. CDR3 size: 14 residues. In DNA, the CDR3 is TGTGCCAGTAGTAGGGGCAGGGCGTATGAAAAACTGTTTTTT. It encodes CASSRGRAYEKLFF.

V gene TRBV27 combines with J gene TRBJ1-6; D call uncertain. Germline loops: CDR1 MNHEY, CDR2 SMNVEV (reference sequence). V lost 2 bases and J lost 0, with 11 bases in between. This CDR3 has 17 residues. The DNA for the CDR3 is TGTGCCAGCAGTTTAGGCGTCAGGTCCTCCTATAATTCACCCCTCCACTTT. Amino acid sequence: CASSLGVRSSYNSPLHF.

J is TRBJ1-1 and V is TRBV10-3; possible D gene TRBD1, 6 bases. CDR1 and CDR2 from the germline V gene are ENHRY and SYGVKD. Deletions cut 7 bases from V and 1 base from J, with 16 bases between. This CDR3 is built from 15 residues. The CDR3 loop reads CAIIQGSTPNTEAFF. The CDR3 coding sequence is TGTGCCATCATTCAGGGGTCCACCCCGAACACTGAAGCTTTCTTT.

The chain links TRBV6-5 to TRBJ1-1, with D unclear. Germline V gene data show CDR1 as MNHEY and CDR2 as SVGAGI. The length of the CDR3 is 14 residues. V lost 7 bases and J 1 base, leaving 13 bases between the germline ends. Written as DNA, the CDR3 is TGTGCCAGCATCCCATCCCGGGGGAACACTGAAGCTTTCTTT. Translation: CASIPSRGNTEAFF.

This chain links TRBV12-3 or TRBV12-4 with TRBJ2-5; perhaps TRBD2 as D (5 bases). This CDR3 region has 11 residues. Trimming took off 2 bases at V and 8 bases at J, with 6 bases between the two ends. CDR3 DNA: TGTGCCAGCAGTTTACGGGGAACCCAGTACTTC. This codes for CASSLRGTQYF.